These 10 T cell receptor beta chains came from one sample sequenced in a study of CD8 T cells in ankylosing spondylitis. TCRdb redid the calling of the 5' RACE reads with MiXCR, one entry per CDR3 protein. The sample includes about 250,000 distinct CDR3 sequences, 15% to 20% of them seen just once. Sequencing input: blood, either unsorted or a sorted T cell fraction (not recorded which). These TCRs come from a male donor with ankylosing spondylitis or in good health (not recorded which).

The gene calls are TRBV9 and TRBJ2-5; maybe TRBD2 (7 bases). Trimming cost V 3 bases and J 7 bases, with 13 bases left between them. CDR1 SGDLS and CDR2 YYNGEE come from the germline V gene. The CDR3 has 13 residues. Here the CDR3 reads CASSEGGRGTQYF. As DNA, the CDR3 is TGTGCCAGCAGCGAGGGGGGGAGGGGGACCCAGTACTTC.

The V and J genes are TRBV20-1 and TRBJ2-1; 8 bases agree with TRBD2. CDR3 length: 14 amino acids. J was trimmed by 3 bases and V by 4 bases; bases with no gene match: 5. Germline lookup yields CDR1 DFQATT and CDR2 SNEGSKA (reference sequence). CDR3 amino acids: CSAKTGTSYNEQFF. The DNA for the CDR3 is TGCAGTGCTAAAACCGGGACTAGCTACAATGAGCAGTTCTTC.

This clonotype was picked up many times. V usage is TRBV5-5 and J usage is TRBJ2-5; no firm D call. Per the germline V gene, CDR1 is SGHKS and CDR2 is YYEKEE (reference sequence). The length of the CDR3 is 14 residues. Trimming left V 1 base short and J 0 bases short, with 7 bases between. The CDR3 DNA is TGTGCCAGCAGCTTGTTCTCGTACCAAGAGACCCAGTACTTC. Translated, it gives CASSLFSYQETQYF.

This clonotype appeared many times. V and J are TRBV20-1 and TRBJ2-5; 8 nucleotides agree with TRBD2. CDR1 and CDR2 from the germline V gene are DFQATT and SNEGSKA (reference sequence). This CDR3 has 13 residues. V lost 2 bases to trimming and J lost 7 bases; unmatched junction nucleotides: 6. CDR3 sequence: CSARLTSAVTQYF. CDR3 nucleotide sequence: TGCAGTGCTAGATTGACTAGCGCAGTGACCCAGTACTTC.

This rearrangement joins TRBV4-1 to TRBJ2-7; D is possibly TRBD1 (5 bases). The CDR3 is made up of 17 amino acids. The V end was cut by 4 bases, the J end by 5 bases, with 24 bases between. Germline V lookup: CDR1 MGHRA, CDR2 YSYEKL. DNA for the CDR3: TGCGCCAGCAGCCCCCCGCCCGCGCGGCAGGGCTCGGACGAGCAGTACTTC. Residues: CASSPPPARQGSDEQYF.

In this sample, this clonotype turned up a few times. The chain couples TRBV27 to TRBJ2-7; D is possibly TRBD1 (6 bases). The CDR3 spans 18 residues. Per the germline V gene, CDR1 is MNHEY and CDR2 is SMNVEV (reference sequence). Trimming cost V 3 bases and J 3 bases, with 24 bases left between them. Here the CDR3 DNA reads TGTGCCAGCAGTTTTCGCTCTGGACAGCCCGGACTCTACTACGAGCAGTACTTC. It encodes CASSFRSGQPGLYYEQYF.

Ten or more counts support this clonotype. The chain joins TRBV28 to TRBJ2-1; D may be TRBD1 or TRBD2 (5 bases each). V dropped 3 bases and J dropped 9 bases, with 21 bases sitting between them. CDR3 length equals 16 residues. Germline values: CDR1 MDHEN, CDR2 SYDVKM. CDR3 DNA: TGTGCCAGCAGTTTGGGCCGGGACGGTGGCCTGGGTGAGCAGTTCTTC. Residues: CASSLGRDGGLGEQFF.

The genes are TRBV2 and TRBJ1-1; no clear D gene. Trimming cost V 6 bases and J 2 bases, with 4 bases left between them. The germline CDR1 and CDR2 sequences are SNHLY and FYNNEI. The CDR3 extends over 11 amino acids. The CDR3 DNA follows: TGTGCCAGCAGGAGTAACACTGAAGCTTTCTTT. This gives the protein CASRSNTEAFF.

The chain couples TRBV20-1 to TRBJ2-3; weak D call: TRBD2 (5 bases). The V end was cut by 1 base, the J end by 3 bases, with 8 bases between. CDR3 length: 13 amino acids. The germline gives CDR1 DFQATT, CDR2 SNEGSKA (reference sequence). CDR3 sequence: CSARVRGTDTQYF. In DNA form, the CDR3 reads TGCAGTGCTAGAGTCCGGGGAACAGATACGCAGTATTTT.

This clonotype was found a few times. This sequence joins TRBV29-1 and TRBJ1-1; the D is unclear. Trimming cost V 4 bases and J 6 bases, with 9 bases left between them. CDR1 SQVTM and CDR2 ANQGSEA come from the germline V gene. This CDR3 is 11 amino acids long. The CDR3 region is CSVVGGAEAFF. CDR3 DNA sequence: TGCAGCGTTGTCGGTGGGGCTGAAGCTTTCTTT.